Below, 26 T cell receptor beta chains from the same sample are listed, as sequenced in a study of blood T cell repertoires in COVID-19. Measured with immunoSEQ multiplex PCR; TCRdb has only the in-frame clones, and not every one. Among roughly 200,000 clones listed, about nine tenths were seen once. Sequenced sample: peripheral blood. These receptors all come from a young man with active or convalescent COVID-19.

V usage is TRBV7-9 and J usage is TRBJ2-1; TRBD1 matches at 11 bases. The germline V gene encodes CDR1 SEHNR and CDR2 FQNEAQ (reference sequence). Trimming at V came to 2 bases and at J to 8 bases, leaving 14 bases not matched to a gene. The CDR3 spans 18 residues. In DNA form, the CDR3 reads TGTGCCAGCAGCTTACGGGTGGGGACCGGGACAGGGGGACATGAGCAGTTCTTC. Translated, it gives CASSLRVGTGTGGHEQFF.

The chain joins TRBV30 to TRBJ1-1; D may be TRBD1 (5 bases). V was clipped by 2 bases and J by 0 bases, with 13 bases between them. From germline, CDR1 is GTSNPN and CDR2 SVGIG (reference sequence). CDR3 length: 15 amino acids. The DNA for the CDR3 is TGTGCCTGGAGTAGAAACAGGATCATGAACACTGAAGCTTTCTTT. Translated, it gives CAWSRNRIMNTEAFF.

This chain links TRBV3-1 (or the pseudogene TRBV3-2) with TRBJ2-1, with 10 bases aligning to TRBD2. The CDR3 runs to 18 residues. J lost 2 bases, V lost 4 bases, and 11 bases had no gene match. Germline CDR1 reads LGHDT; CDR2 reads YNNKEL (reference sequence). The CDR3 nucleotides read TGTGCCAGCAGCCTGGAGACTAGCGGGCGAAGTGCCTACAATGAGCAGTTCTTC. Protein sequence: CASSLETSGRSAYNEQFF.

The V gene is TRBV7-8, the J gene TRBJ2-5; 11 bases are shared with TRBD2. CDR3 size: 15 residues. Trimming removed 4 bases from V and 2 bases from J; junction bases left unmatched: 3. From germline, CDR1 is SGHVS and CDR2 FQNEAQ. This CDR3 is CASSSTSGRQETQYF. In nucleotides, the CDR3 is TGTGCCAGCAGCTCAACTAGCGGGAGACAAGAGACCCAGTACTTC. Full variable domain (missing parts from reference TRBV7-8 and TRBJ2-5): GAGVSQSPRYKVAKRGQDVALRCDPISGHVSLFWYQQALGQGPEFLTYFQNEAQLDKSGLPSDRFFAERPEGSVSTLKIQRTQQEDSAVYLCASSSTSGRQETQYFGPGTRLLVL.

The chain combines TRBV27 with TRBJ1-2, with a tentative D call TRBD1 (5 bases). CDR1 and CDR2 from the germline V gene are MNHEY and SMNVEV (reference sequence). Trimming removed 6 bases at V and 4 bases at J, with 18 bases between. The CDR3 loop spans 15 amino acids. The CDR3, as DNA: TGTGCCAGCAGATCCGCGGGGCAGGGTTCCTATGGCTACACCTTC. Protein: CASRSAGQGSYGYTF.

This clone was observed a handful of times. The CDR3 DNA follows: TGTGCCTGGAGTGTCGGGGACAGGGGTCTGGCTTTCTTT. It specifies CAWSVGDRGLAFF. This chain connects TRBV30 to TRBJ1-1, with 10 nucleotides matching TRBD1. The CDR3 is 13 residues long. CDR1 and CDR2 from the germline V gene are GTSNPN and SVGIG (reference sequence). The ends lost 0 bases at V and 11 bases at J; junction bases unmatched: 6.

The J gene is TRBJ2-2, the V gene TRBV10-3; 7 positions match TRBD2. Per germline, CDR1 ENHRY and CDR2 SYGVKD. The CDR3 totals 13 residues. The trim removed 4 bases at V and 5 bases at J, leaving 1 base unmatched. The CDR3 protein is CAISGGGTGELFF. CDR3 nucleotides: TGTGCCATCAGTGGGGGGGGAACCGGGGAGCTGTTTTTT.

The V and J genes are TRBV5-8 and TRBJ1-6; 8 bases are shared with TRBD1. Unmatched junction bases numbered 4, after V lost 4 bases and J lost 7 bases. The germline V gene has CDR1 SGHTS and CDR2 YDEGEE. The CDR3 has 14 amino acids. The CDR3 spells CASSRGQENSPLHF. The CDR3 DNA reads TGTGCCAGCAGCCGGGGACAGGAGAATTCACCCCTCCACTTT. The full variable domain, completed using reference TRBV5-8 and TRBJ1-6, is EAGVTQSPTHLIKTRGQQATLRCSPISGHTSVYWYQQALGLGLQFLLWYDEGEERNRGNFPPRFSGRQFPNYSSELNVNALELEDSALYLCASSRGQENSPLHFGNGTRLTVT.

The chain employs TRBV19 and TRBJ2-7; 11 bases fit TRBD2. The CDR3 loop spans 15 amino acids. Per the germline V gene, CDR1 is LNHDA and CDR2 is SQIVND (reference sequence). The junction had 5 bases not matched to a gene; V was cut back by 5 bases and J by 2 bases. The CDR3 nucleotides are TGTGCCAGTAGTGGCCTTAGCGGGAGGGCCTACGAGCAGTACTTC. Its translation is CASSGLSGRAYEQYF. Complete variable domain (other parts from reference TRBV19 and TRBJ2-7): DGGITQSPKYLFRKEGQNVTLSCEQNLNHDAMYWYRQDPGQGLRLIYYSQIVNDFQKGDIAEGYSVSREKKESFPLTVTSAQKNPTAFYLCASSGLSGRAYEQYFGPGTRLTVT.

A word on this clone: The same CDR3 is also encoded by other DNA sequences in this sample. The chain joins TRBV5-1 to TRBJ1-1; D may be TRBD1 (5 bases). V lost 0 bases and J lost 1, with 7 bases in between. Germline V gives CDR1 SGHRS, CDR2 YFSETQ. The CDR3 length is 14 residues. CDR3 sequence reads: CASSLGQTNTEAFF. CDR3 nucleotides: TGCGCCAGCAGCTTGGGACAGACGAACACTGAAGCTTTCTTT.

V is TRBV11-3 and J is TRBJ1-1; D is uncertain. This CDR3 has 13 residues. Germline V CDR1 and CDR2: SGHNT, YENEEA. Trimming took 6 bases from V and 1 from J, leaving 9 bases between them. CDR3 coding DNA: TGTGCCAGCAGTTTCAACGGGAACACTGAAGCTTTCTTT. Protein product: CASSFNGNTEAFF.

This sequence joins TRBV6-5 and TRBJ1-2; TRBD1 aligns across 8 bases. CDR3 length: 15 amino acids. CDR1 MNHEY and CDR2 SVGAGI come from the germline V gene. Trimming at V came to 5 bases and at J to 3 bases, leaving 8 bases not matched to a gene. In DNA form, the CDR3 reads TGTGCCAGCAGTCGACAGGGGTATGGGGACTATGGCTACACCTTC. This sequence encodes CASSRQGYGDYGYTF.

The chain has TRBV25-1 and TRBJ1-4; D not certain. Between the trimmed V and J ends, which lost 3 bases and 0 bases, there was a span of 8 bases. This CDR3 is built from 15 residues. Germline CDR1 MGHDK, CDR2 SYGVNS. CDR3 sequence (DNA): TGTGCCAGCAGTGATACCGCGGCAACTAATGAAAAACTGTTTTTT. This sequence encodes CASSDTAATNEKLFF.

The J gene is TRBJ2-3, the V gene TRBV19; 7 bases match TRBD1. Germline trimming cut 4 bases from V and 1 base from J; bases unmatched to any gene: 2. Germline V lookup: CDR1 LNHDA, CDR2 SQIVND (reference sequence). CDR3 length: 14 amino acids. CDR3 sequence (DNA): TGTGCCAGTAGTACCGACAGGGGCACAGATACGCAGTATTTT. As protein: CASSTDRGTDTQYF.

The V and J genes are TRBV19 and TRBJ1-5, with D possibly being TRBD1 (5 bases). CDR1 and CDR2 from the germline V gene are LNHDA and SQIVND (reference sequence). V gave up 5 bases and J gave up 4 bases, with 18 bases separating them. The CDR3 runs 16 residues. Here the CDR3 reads CASSGSITGANQPQHF. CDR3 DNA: TGTGCCAGTAGTGGGTCCATCACAGGCGCAAATCAGCCCCAGCATTTT. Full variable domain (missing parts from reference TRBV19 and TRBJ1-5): DGGITQSPKYLFRKEGQNVTLSCEQNLNHDAMYWYRQDPGQGLRLIYYSQIVNDFQKGDIAEGYSVSREKKESFPLTVTSAQKNPTAFYLCASSGSITGANQPQHFGDGTRLSIL.

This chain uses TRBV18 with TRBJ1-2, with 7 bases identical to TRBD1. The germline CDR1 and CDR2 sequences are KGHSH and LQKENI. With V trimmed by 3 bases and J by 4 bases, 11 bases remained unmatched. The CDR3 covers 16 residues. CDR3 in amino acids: CASSPAINRGSYGYTF. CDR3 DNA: TGTGCCAGCTCACCTGCCATAAACAGGGGATCCTATGGCTACACCTTC.

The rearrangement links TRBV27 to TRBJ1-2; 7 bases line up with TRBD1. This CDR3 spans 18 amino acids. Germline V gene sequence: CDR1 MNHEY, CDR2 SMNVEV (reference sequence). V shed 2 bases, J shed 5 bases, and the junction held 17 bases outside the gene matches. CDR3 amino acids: CASSLGWRNRGGLYGYTF. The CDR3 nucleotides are TGTGCCAGCAGTTTAGGTTGGAGGAACAGGGGAGGCCTATATGGCTACACCTTC.

The CDR3 nucleotides read TGTGCCCCCCAGCGGGGTACTAGCACAGATACGCAGTATTTT. This encodes CAPQRGTSTDTQYF. The gene calls are TRBV10-3 and TRBJ2-3; TRBD2 aligns across 7 bases. From germline, CDR1 is ENHRY and CDR2 SYGVKD. J gave up 0 bases and V 11 bases, and 8 bases lay outside the gene matches. The CDR3 extends over 14 amino acids.

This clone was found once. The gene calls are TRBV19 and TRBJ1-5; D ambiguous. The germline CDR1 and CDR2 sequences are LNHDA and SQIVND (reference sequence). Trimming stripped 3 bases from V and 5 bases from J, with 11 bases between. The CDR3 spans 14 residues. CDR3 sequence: CASSMESVHQPQHF. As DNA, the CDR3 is TGTGCCAGTAGTATGGAGTCCGTGCATCAGCCCCAGCATTTT. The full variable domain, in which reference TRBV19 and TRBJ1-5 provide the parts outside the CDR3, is DGGITQSPKYLFRKEGQNVTLSCEQNLNHDAMYWYRQDPGQGLRLIYYSQIVNDFQKGDIAEGYSVSREKKESFPLTVTSAQKNPTAFYLCASSMESVHQPQHFGDGTRLSIL.

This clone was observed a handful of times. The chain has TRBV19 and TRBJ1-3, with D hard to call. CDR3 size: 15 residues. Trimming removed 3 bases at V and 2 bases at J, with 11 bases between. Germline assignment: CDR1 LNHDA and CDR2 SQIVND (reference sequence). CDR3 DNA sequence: TGTGCCAGTAGTATTGGAGGGCCTGCTGGAAACACCATATATTTT. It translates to CASSIGGPAGNTIYF.

CDR3 region: CATSIGTSTDTQYF. CDR3 nucleotide sequence: TGTGCCACCTCAATCGGGACTAGCACAGATACGCAGTATTTT. V usage is TRBV19 and J usage is TRBJ2-3; perhaps TRBD2 as D (6 bases). This CDR3 spans 14 amino acids. Germline loops: CDR1 LNHDA, CDR2 SQIVND (reference sequence). V was trimmed by 10 bases and J by 0 bases, leaving 14 bases between them.

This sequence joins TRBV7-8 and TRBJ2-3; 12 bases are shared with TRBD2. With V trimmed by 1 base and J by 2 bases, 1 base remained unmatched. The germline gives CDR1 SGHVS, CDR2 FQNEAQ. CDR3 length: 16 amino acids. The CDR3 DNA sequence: TGTGCCAGCAGCTTAGGGACTAGCGGGAACACAGATACGCAGTATTTT. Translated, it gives CASSLGTSGNTDTQYF.

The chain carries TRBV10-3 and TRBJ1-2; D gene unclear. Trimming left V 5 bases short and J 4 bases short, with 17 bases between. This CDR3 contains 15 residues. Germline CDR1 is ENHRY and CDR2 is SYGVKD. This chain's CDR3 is CAISSLEREGYGYTF. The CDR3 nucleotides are TGTGCCATCAGTTCGCTCGAGAGGGAGGGCTATGGCTACACCTTC.

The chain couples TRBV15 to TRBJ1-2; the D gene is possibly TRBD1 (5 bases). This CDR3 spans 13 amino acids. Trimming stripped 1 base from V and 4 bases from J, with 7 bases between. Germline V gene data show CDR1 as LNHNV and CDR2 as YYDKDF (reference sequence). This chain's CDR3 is CATSRGDSYGYTF. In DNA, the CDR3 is TGTGCCACCAGCAGAGGAGACAGCTATGGCTACACCTTC.

The CDR3 here is CASSLISTIYF. CDR3 coding DNA: TGTGCCAGCAGTTTAATCAGCACCATATATTTT. The V and J genes are TRBV12-3 or TRBV12-4 and TRBJ1-3; unclear D gene. The CDR3 runs to 11 residues. Trimming pared 2 bases from V and 9 bases from J, leaving 5 bases between.

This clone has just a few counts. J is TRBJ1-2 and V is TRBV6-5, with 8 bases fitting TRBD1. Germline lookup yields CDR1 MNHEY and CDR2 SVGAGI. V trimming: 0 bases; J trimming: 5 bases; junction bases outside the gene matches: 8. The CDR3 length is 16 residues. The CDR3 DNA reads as TGTGCCAGCAGTTACTCGAGGCAGGGGGCGCGTTATGGCTACACCTTC. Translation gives CASSYSRQGARYGYTF.